What follows are 30 T cell receptor beta chains derived from one specimen sequenced in a study of blood T cells in healthy people across ages. A second 7 to 11 cycle PCR used barcoded and J-beta primers. Each CDR3 protein is one row after TCRdb ran MiXCR on the 5' RACE reads. The table records fewer than 800,000 distinct CDR3 sequences, roughly 25% of them present only once. A further study also used this sample, focusing on T cells of mothers and their children.

Sequenced sample: blood. These receptors all stem from a boy younger than 18 in good health.

V and J are TRBV12-3 or TRBV12-4 and TRBJ2-1, with 7 bases identical to TRBD1. The CDR3 totals 13 residues. Trimming cost V 3 bases and J 8 bases; bases outside gene matches: 4. CDR3 DNA sequence: TGTGCCAGCAGTTTCGACAGGGCGGATGAGCAGTTCTTC. Its protein product is CASSFDRADEQFF.

V is TRBV20-1 and J is TRBJ2-1; D may be TRBD2 (6 bases). V lost 6 bases to trimming and J lost 1 base, with 13 bases between them. CDR1 is DFQATT and CDR2 is SNEGSKA in the germline V gene (reference sequence). The CDR3 runs 14 residues. The CDR3, as DNA: TGCAGTGCAAGGAGGGCAGGGTCCTACAATGAGCAGTTCTTC. The encoded protein is CSARRAGSYNEQFF.

The J gene is TRBJ2-3, the V gene TRBV20-1; D not certain. The CDR3 spans 11 residues. The V gene lost 6 bases and the J gene lost 4 bases, with 8 bases spanning the gap. Germline CDR1 is DFQATT and CDR2 is SNEGSKA (reference sequence). CDR3 residues: CSATSSDTQYF. Written as DNA, the CDR3 is TGCAGTGCCACCTCCTCAGATACGCAGTATTTT.

This clonotype has more than one count but fewer than ten. CDR3 nucleotides: TGTGCCAGCAGACCCCTTACCGATCCTCCCACAGATACGCAGTATTTT. Its protein product is CASRPLTDPPTDTQYF. V and J are TRBV2 and TRBJ2-3; D is unclear. V was trimmed by 6 bases and J by 2 bases, leaving 18 bases between them. The CDR3 extends over 16 amino acids. The germline gives CDR1 SNHLY, CDR2 FYNNEI. Full variable domain (remainder filled in from reference TRBV2 and TRBJ2-3): EPEVTQTPSHQVTQMGQEVILRCVPISNHLYFYWYRQILGQKVEFLVSFYNNEISEKSEIFDDQFSVERPDGSNFTLKIRSTKLEDSAMYFCASRPLTDPPTDTQYFGPGTRLTVL.

The V and J genes are TRBV29-1 and TRBJ2-5; D may be TRBD2 (5 bases). The CDR3 is 14 amino acids. V lost 7 bases and J lost 4, with 19 bases in between. CDR1 is SQVTM, CDR2 ANQGSEA, per germline. In DNA form, the CDR3 reads TGCAGCGAAGGACCCCTCCTAGAGGGAGAGACCCAGTACTTC. Translated, it gives CSEGPLLEGETQYF. Full variable domain (rest looked up from reference TRBV29-1 and TRBJ2-5): SAVISQKPSRDICQRGTSLTIQCQVDSQVTMMFWYRQQPGQSLTLIATANQGSEATYESGFVIDKFPISRPNLTFSTLTVSNMSPEDSSIYLCSEGPLLEGETQYFGPGTRLLVL.

This rearrangement joins TRBV7-6 to TRBJ2-7, with 7 bases fitting TRBD2. V shed 0 bases, J shed 4 bases, and the junction held 21 bases outside the gene matches. From germline, CDR1 is SGHVS and CDR2 FNYEAQ. The CDR3 length is 20 residues. CDR3 sequence reads: CASSLASVKRLVGGLYEQYF. The CDR3 coding sequence is TGTGCCAGCAGCTTAGCCAGCGTCAAGAGACTAGTGGGAGGGTTGTACGAGCAGTACTTC.

This clonotype was seen a single time. The CDR3, as DNA: TGCGCCAGCAGCTTGGCGCCTAGCGGAAATACCGGGGAGCTGTTTTTT. Translated: CASSLAPSGNTGELFF. The chain couples TRBV5-1 to TRBJ2-2, with TRBD2 matching 7 bases. Trimming removed 0 bases from V and 5 bases from J; junction bases left unmatched: 7. Germline values: CDR1 SGHRS, CDR2 YFSETQ. The CDR3 has 16 amino acids. Full variable domain (rest looked up from reference TRBV5-1 and TRBJ2-2): KAGVTQTPRYLIKTRGQQVTLSCSPISGHRSVSWYQQTPGQGLQFLFEYFSETQRNKGNFPGRFSGRQFSNSRSEMNVSTLELGDSALYLCASSLAPSGNTGELFFGEGSRLTVL.

A few counts support this clonotype. This sequence joins TRBV5-1 and TRBJ2-5; no clear D gene. The germline V gene has CDR1 SGHRS and CDR2 YFSETQ. This CDR3 has 14 amino acids. V was cut by 2 bases and J by 0 bases, with 8 bases left in between. The CDR3, as DNA: TGCGCCAGCAGCTTAGGGCTGCACCAAGAGACCCAGTACTTC. Its translation: CASSLGLHQETQYF.

V and J are TRBV20-1 and TRBJ2-5, with 14 nucleotides matching TRBD2. The DNA end is a closer match to TRBJ2-1, so the J assignment may be wrong. In germline, CDR1 is DFQATT, CDR2 SNEGSKA (reference sequence). This CDR3 comprises 15 residues. The CDR3 here is CSARGGTSGSNEQFF. DNA of the CDR3: TGCAGTGCTAGAGGGGGGACTAGCGGGAGCAATGAGCAGTTCTTC.

This chain uses TRBV7-9 with TRBJ1-1, with TRBD1 as a possible D gene (6 bases). Trimming shortened V by 5 bases and J by 0 bases, and 13 bases separated the two germline ends. CDR3 length: 15 residues. Germline V gene lookup returns CDR1 SEHNR and CDR2 FQNEAQ (reference sequence). CDR3 sequence (DNA): TGTGCCAGCAGCCGTTCACAGGGCTTGAACACTGAAGCTTTCTTT. This gives the protein CASSRSQGLNTEAFF.

Only a few counts were recorded for this clonotype. This chain uses TRBV10-3 with TRBJ1-2; D unclear. Trimming took off 8 bases at V and 3 bases at J, with 13 bases between the two ends. The CDR3 totals 13 residues. Germline assignment: CDR1 ENHRY and CDR2 SYGVKD. This CDR3 reads CAIFRIRDYGYTF. The CDR3 coding sequence is TGTGCCATCTTTCGGATTCGAGACTATGGCTACACCTTC.

The chain recombines TRBV3-1 with TRBJ2-3; no clear D gene. With 3 bases removed from V and 8 bases from J, the gap between germline ends came to 18 bases. There are 15 residues in the CDR3. The germline V gene encodes CDR1 LGHDT and CDR2 YNNKEL (reference sequence). The CDR3 here is CASSHLNALKGTQYF. The DNA for the CDR3 is TGTGCCAGCAGCCACTTAAACGCTCTTAAGGGTACGCAGTATTTT.

This clonotype was seen only a few times. The chain employs TRBV4-1 and TRBJ2-7, with D perhaps being TRBD1 or TRBD2 (5 bases each). Trimming stripped 2 bases from V and 1 base from J, with 9 bases between. Germline V CDR1 and CDR2: MGHRA, YSYEKL. CDR3 length: 14 amino acids. CDR3 bases: TGCGCCAGCAGCCAACCGGGGCCGTCCTACGAGCAGTACTTC. It encodes CASSQPGPSYEQYF.

This chain links TRBV19 with TRBJ1-3; D is perhaps TRBD1 (5 bases). The germline gives CDR1 LNHDA, CDR2 SQIVND (reference sequence). The CDR3 extends over 15 amino acids. V was trimmed by 4 bases and J by 4 bases, leaving 14 bases between them. As DNA, the CDR3 is TGTGCCAGTAGTACTTCACGAGGGGACGGAAACACCATATATTTT. Translated, it gives CASSTSRGDGNTIYF.

This clonotype has only a few counts. The CDR3, as DNA: TGTGCCAGCTCCCCGGGGGAGTCACCCTACAATGAGCAGTTCTTC. Translating it yields CASSPGESPYNEQFF. The V gene is TRBV2, the J gene TRBJ2-1, with a tentative D call TRBD2 (6 bases). V was pared by 8 bases and J by 2 bases, with 16 bases between. CDR3 size: 15 residues. CDR1 and CDR2 from the germline V gene are SNHLY and FYNNEI. Full variable domain (outside the CDR3, taken from reference TRBV2 and TRBJ2-1): EPEVTQTPSHQVTQMGQEVILRCVPISNHLYFYWYRQILGQKVEFLVSFYNNEISEKSEIFDDQFSVERPDGSNFTLKIRSTKLEDSAMYFCASSPGESPYNEQFFGPGTRLTVL.

This clonotype was seen more than once but under ten times. The V gene is TRBV12-3 or TRBV12-4, the J gene TRBJ2-1, with TRBD2 as a possible D gene (6 bases). V lost 4 bases, J lost 10 bases, and 17 bases lay in between. The CDR3 is made up of 14 amino acids. CDR3 loop: CASSSAQLAGEQFF. The CDR3 DNA is TGTGCCAGCAGTTCAGCACAACTCGCGGGGGAGCAGTTCTTC.

This clonotype has more than one count but fewer than ten. This chain joins TRBV12-3 or TRBV12-4 and TRBJ2-7; TRBD2 might be the D (5 bases). This CDR3 is 14 amino acids long. The V gene lost 4 bases and the J gene lost 6 bases, with 16 bases spanning the gap. CDR3 nucleotide sequence: TGTGCCAGCAGTTCATTTGACTATCCCCGCGAGCAGTACTTC. Translating it yields CASSSFDYPREQYF.

The chain uses TRBV3-1 and TRBJ2-2; D is undetermined. Trimming stripped 4 bases from V and 7 bases from J, with 13 bases between. Germline V gene data show CDR1 as LGHDT and CDR2 as YNNKEL (reference sequence). The CDR3 covers 14 residues. The CDR3 bases are TGTGCCAGCAGCCTCCCTAGATCCAACGGGGAGCTGTTTTTT. Residues: CASSLPRSNGELFF.

This sequence joins TRBV6-6 and TRBJ2-1; no clear D gene. Per the germline V gene, CDR1 is MNHNY and CDR2 is SVGAGI (reference sequence). V lost 4 bases, J lost 0 bases, and 7 bases lay in between. The CDR3 has 14 residues. The CDR3 spells CASSSISSYNEQFF. CDR3 nucleotide sequence: TGTGCCAGCAGTTCGATTAGCTCCTACAATGAGCAGTTCTTC.

This clonotype was recorded a few times. One end of the junction varies from germline; a read error may be responsible. The chain links TRBV12-3 or TRBV12-4 to TRBJ1-6, with D possibly being TRBD1 (5 bases). This CDR3 has 15 residues. DNA of the CDR3: TGTGCCAGCAGTTTGTATTCGGGGGTAAATTCACCCCTCTACTTT. The encoded protein is CASSLYSGVNSPLYF.

This clonotype was observed a few times. One end of the junction is discordant with germline, which a read error may explain. The genes are TRBV4-3 and TRBJ2-7; D call uncertain. Germline V lookup: CDR1 LGHNA, CDR2 YSLEER. The CDR3 totals 13 residues. CDR3 residues: CASSQDSGKAQTF. CDR3 DNA sequence: TGCGCCAGCAGCCAAGATTCGGGTAAGGCCCAGACCTTC.

The chain has TRBV7-2 and TRBJ2-7; possibly TRBD2 for D (5 bases). Germline-derived CDR1 and CDR2 are SGHTA and FQGNSA. The CDR3 contains 16 residues. Between the trimmed V and J ends, which lost 4 bases and 2 bases, there was a span of 18 bases. CDR3: CASSSPLAKFPYEQYF. The DNA for the CDR3 is TGTGCCAGCAGCTCCCCTCTAGCCAAATTCCCCTACGAGCAGTACTTC.

The chain is built from TRBV6-6 and TRBJ2-1; unclear D gene. Trimming shortened V by 6 bases and J by 7 bases, and 13 bases separated the two germline ends. Germline V CDR1 and CDR2: MNHNY, SVGAGI (reference sequence). CDR3 length: 13 amino acids. CDR3 nucleotides: TGTGCCAGCAGCCCCTTGGCAGAAAATGAGCAGTTCTTC. Its protein is CASSPLAENEQFF.

This clonotype was seen a handful of times. The J gene is TRBJ2-3, the V gene TRBV10-2; 7 bases are a match to TRBD2. The CDR3 has 14 residues. The junction had 8 bases not matched to a gene; V was cut back by 7 bases and J by 4 bases. Germline V gives CDR1 WSHSY, CDR2 SAAADI. In DNA form, the CDR3 reads TGCGCCAGCATCCCCCGGGGAGGGGCAGATACGCAGTATTTT. It encodes CASIPRGGADTQYF.

The DNA of the CDR3 is TGCAGTGCTAGAGCAGGGCGGGACAGGGTCTACACCTTC. Translated: CSARAGRDRVYTF. This chain uses TRBV20-1 with TRBJ1-2; 9 positions agree with TRBD1. CDR1 and CDR2 (germline): DFQATT, SNEGSKA (reference sequence). The CDR3 totals 13 residues. V lost 1 base and J lost 10; bases outside the gene matches: 7.

This clonotype has just a few counts. The rearrangement links TRBV5-1 to TRBJ1-4; no clear D. This CDR3 is built from 14 residues. Looked up from germline, CDR1 is SGHRS and CDR2 is YFSETQ. Trimming took off 0 bases at V and 5 bases at J, with 8 bases between the two ends. CDR3 DNA sequence: TGCGCCAGCAGCTTGGAGGGCAACAATGAAAAACTGTTTTTT. Translation: CASSLEGNNEKLFF.

In its sample, this clonotype was seen a few times. At one of its ends the junction is not consistent with the germline gene, which may arise from a read error. V and J are TRBV20-1 and TRBJ2-4, with 9 bases identical to TRBD1. Germline V CDR1 and CDR2: DFQATT, SNEGSKA (reference sequence). The CDR3 length is 14 residues. As DNA, the CDR3 is TGCAGTGCGTATACAGGGGGCGATAAAAGCATTCAGTACTTC. It yields the protein CSAYTGGDKSIQYF.

The V call is TRBV11-2, the J call TRBJ2-5; D not resolved. The tail of the sequence fits TRBJ2-7 better, so the J call may be wrong. The CDR3 covers 13 residues. Germline values: CDR1 SGHAT, CDR2 FQNNGV. The CDR3 loop is CASSHQTNYEQYF. The CDR3 DNA reads TGTGCCAGCAGCCATCAAACCAATTACGAGCAGTACTTC.

This clonotype was picked up a small number of times. V is TRBV5-1 and J is TRBJ2-1; D remains ambiguous. This CDR3 is 11 amino acids long. Germline CDR1 and CDR2: SGHRS and YFSETQ. V was cut by 5 bases and J by 6 bases, with 6 bases left in between. The CDR3 nucleotides read TGCGCCAGCAGGGGCAGCAATGAGCAGTTCTTC. Amino acid sequence: CASRGSNEQFF.

This clonotype was found a few times. The chain uses TRBV20-1 and TRBJ2-1, with D maybe TRBD2 (6 bases). There are 15 residues in the CDR3. CDR1 is DFQATT and CDR2 is SNEGSKA in the germline V gene (reference sequence). V shed 6 bases and J shed 1 base, with 16 bases lying between them. This CDR3 reads CSALTLATSYNEQFF. In nucleotides, the CDR3 is TGCAGTGCCTTAACACTAGCCACATCCTACAATGAGCAGTTCTTC.